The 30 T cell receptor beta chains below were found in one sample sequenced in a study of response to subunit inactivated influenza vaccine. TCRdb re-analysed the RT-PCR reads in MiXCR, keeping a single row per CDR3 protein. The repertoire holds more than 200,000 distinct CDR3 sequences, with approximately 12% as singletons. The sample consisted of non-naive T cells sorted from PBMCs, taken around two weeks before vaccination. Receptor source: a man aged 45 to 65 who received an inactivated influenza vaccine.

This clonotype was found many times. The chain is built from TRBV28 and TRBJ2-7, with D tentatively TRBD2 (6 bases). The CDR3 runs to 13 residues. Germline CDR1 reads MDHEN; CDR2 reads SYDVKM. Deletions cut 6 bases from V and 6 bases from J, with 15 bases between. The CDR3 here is CASRGSGPLEQYF. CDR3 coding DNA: TGTGCCAGCAGGGGGAGCGGGCCGCTCGAGCAGTACTTC.

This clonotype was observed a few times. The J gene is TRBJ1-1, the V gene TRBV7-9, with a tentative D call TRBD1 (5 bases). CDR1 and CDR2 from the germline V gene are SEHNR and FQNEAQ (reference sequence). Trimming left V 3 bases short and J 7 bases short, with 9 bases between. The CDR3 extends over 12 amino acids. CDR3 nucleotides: TGTGCCAGCAGCTTCTGGGGGGATGAAGCTTTCTTT. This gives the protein CASSFWGDEAFF.

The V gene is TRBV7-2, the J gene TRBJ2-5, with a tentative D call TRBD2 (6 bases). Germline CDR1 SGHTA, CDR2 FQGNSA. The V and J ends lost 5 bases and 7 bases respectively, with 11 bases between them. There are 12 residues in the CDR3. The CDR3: CASSVLGGTQYF. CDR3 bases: TGTGCCAGCAGCGTCCTCGGGGGGACCCAGTACTTC. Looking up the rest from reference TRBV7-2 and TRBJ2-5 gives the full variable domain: GAGVSQSPSNKVTEKGKDVELRCDPISGHTALYWYRQSLGQGLEFLIYFQGNSAPDKSGLPSDRFSAERTGGSVSTLTIQRTQQEDSAVYLCASSVLGGTQYFGPGTRLLVL.

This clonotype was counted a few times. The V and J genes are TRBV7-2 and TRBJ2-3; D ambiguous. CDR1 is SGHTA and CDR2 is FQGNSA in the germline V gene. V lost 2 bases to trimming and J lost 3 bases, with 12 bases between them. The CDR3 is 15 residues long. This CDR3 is CASSLSWVLTDTQYF. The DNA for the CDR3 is TGTGCCAGCAGCTTATCGTGGGTTTTGACAGATACGCAGTATTTT.

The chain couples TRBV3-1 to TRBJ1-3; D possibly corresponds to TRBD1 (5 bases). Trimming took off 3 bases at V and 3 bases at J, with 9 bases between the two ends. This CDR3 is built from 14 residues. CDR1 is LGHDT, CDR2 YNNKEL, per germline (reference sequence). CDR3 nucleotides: TGTGCCAGCAGCCAGGGGGTGGTTGGAAACACCATATATTTT. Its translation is CASSQGVVGNTIYF.

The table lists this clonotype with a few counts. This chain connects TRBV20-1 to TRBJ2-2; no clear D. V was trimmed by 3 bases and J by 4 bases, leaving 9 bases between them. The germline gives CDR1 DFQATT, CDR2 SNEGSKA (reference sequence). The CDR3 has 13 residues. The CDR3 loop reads CSARGRSTGELFF. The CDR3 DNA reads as TGCAGTGCTAGGGGAAGGTCCACCGGGGAGCTGTTTTTT.

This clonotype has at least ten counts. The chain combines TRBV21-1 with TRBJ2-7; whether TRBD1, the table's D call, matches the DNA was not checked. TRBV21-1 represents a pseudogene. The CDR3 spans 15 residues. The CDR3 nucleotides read TGTGCCAGCAGAGGAAACGGACGGGCGAGCGACGAGCAGTACTTC. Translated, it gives CASRGNGRASDEQYF.

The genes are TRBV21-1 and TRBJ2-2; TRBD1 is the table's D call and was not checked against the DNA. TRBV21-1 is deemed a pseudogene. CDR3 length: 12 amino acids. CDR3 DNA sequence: TGTGCCAGCACCGGGCCCACCGGGGAGCTGTTTTTT. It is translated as CASTGPTGELFF.

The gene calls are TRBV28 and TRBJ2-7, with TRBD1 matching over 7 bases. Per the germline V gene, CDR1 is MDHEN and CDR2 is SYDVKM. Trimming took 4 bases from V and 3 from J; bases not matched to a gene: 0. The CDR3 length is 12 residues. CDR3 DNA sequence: TGTGCCAGCAGTTACAGGGGCTACGAGCAGTACTTC. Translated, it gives CASSYRGYEQYF.

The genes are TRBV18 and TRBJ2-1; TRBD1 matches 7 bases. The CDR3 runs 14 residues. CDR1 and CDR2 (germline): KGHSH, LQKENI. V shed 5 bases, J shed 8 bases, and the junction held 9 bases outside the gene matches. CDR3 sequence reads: CASSTNTGVDEQFF. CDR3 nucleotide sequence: TGTGCCAGCTCAACAAACACAGGGGTCGATGAGCAGTTCTTC.

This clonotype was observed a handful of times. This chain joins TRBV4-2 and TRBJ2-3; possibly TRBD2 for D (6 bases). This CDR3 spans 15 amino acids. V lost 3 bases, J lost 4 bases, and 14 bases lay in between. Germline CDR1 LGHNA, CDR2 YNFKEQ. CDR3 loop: CASSQDRGSADTQYF. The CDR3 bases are TGTGCCAGCAGCCAGGATCGGGGGTCCGCAGATACGCAGTATTTT.

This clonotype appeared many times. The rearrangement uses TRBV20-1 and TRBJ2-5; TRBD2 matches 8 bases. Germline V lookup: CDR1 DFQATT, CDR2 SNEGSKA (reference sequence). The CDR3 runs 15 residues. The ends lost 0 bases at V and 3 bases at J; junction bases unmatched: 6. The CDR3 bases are TGCAGTGCTAGAGATTCAACTAGCGGAAAAGAGACCCAGTACTTC. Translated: CSARDSTSGKETQYF.

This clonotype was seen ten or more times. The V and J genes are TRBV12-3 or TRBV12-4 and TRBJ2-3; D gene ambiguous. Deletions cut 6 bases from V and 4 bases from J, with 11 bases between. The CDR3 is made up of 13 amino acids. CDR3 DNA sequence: TGTGCCAGCAGCACCCGGGCGGCAGATACGCAGTATTTT. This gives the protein CASSTRAADTQYF.

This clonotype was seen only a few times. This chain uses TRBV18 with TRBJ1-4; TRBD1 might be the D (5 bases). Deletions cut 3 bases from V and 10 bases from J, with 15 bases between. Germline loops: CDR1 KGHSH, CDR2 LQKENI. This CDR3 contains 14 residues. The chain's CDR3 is CASSPGGQNGKLFF. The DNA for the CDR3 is TGTGCCAGCTCACCTGGGGGTCAGAACGGAAAACTGTTTTTT. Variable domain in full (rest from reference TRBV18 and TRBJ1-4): NAGVMQNPRHLVRRRGQEARLRCSPMKGHSHVYWYRQLPEEGLKFMVYLQKENIIDESGMPKERFSAEFPKEGPSILRIQQVVRGDSAAYFCASSPGGQNGKLFFGSGTQLSVL.

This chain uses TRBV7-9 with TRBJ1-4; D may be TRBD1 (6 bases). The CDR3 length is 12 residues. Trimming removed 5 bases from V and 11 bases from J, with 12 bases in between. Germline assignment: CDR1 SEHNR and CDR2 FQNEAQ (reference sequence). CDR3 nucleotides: TGTGCCAGCAGCGTAACAGGGCATAAACTGTTTTTT. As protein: CASSVTGHKLFF.

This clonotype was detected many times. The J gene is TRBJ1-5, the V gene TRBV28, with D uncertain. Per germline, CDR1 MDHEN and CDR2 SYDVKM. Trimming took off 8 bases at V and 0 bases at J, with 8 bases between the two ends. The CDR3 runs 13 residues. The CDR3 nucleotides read TGTGCCAGCGGTCGGGATAGCAATCAGCCCCAGCATTTT. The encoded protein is CASGRDSNQPQHF.

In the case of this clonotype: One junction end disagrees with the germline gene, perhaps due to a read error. The CDR3 protein is CCAPSSGRGVRDTQYF. As DNA, the CDR3 is TGCTGTGCCCCGTCTAGCGGGAGGGGGGTTCGAGATACGCAGTATTTT. The V and J genes are TRBV20-1 and TRBJ2-3; 12 positions match TRBD2. The V gene's germline CDR1 is DFQATT and CDR2 SNEGSKA (reference sequence). This CDR3 comprises 16 residues.

CDR3 nucleotide sequence: TGTGCCAGCAGCTTGGGAGAGACCTACAATGAGCAGTTCTTC. Amino acid sequence: CASSLGETYNEQFF. The rearrangement links TRBV7-6 to TRBJ2-1; D possibly corresponds to TRBD2 (5 bases). Germline CDR1 SGHVS, CDR2 FNYEAQ. The length of the CDR3 is 14 residues. V shed 3 bases and J shed 2 bases, with 8 bases lying between them.

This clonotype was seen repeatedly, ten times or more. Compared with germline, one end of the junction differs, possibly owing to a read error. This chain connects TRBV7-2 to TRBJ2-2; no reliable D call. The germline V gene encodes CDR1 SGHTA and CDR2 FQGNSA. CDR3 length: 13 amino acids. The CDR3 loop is CASSSPNTGELFF. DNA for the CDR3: TGCGCCAGCAGCTCACCGAACACCGGGGAGCTGTTTTTT.

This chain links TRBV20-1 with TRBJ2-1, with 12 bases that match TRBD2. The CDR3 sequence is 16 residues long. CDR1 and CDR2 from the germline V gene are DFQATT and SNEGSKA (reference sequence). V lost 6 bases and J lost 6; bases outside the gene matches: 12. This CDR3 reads CSALRLAGVIGNEQFF. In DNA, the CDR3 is TGCAGTGCGCTTCGACTAGCGGGAGTCATCGGCAATGAGCAGTTCTTC.

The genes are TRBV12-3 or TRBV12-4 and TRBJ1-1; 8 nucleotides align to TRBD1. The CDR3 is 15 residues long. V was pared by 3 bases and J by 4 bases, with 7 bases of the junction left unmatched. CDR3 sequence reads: CASSFAGGGGTEAFF. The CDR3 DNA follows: TGTGCCAGCAGTTTCGCAGGGGGCGGTGGCACTGAAGCTTTCTTT.

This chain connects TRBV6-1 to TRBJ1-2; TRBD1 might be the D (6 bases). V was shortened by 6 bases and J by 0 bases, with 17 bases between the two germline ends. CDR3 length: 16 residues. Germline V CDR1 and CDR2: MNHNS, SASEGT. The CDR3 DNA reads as TGTGCCAGCAGCAATCATCGTGGGACAACTAACTATGGCTACACCTTC. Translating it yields CASSNHRGTTNYGYTF.

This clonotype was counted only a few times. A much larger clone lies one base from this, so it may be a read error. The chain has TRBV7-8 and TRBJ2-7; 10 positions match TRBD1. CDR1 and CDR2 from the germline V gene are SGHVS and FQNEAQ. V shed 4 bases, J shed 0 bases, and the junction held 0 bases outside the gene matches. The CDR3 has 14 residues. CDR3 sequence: CASSWTGGSYEQYF. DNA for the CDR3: TGTGCCAGCAGCTGGACAGGGGGCTCCTACGAGCAGTACTTC.

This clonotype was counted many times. CDR3: CSAQRVGVNTGELFF. In DNA form, the CDR3 reads TGCAGTGCCCAGCGTGTTGGGGTAAACACCGGGGAGCTGTTTTTT. The chain is built from TRBV20-1 and TRBJ2-2; D gene unclear. V lost 6 bases and J lost 2, with 16 bases in between. CDR1 is DFQATT and CDR2 is SNEGSKA in the germline V gene (reference sequence). CDR3 length: 15 amino acids.

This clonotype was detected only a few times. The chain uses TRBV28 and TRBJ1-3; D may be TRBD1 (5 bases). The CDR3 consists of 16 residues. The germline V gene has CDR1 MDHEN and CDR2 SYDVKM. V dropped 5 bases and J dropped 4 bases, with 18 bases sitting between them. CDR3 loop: CASSPPVRALGNTIYF. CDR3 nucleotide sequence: TGTGCCAGCAGTCCCCCCGTCAGGGCTTTAGGAAACACCATATATTTT.

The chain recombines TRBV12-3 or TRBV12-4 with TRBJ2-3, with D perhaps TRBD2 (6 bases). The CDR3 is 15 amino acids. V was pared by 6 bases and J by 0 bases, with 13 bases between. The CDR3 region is CASSPVLASTDTQYF. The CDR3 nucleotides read TGTGCCAGCAGCCCCGTACTAGCCAGCACAGATACGCAGTATTTT.

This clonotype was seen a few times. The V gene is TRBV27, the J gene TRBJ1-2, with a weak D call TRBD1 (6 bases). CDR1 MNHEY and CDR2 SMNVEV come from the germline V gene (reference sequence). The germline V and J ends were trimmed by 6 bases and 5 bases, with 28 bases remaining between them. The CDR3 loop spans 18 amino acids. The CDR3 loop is CASRANYHYSTGRYGYTF. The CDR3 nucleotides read TGTGCCAGCAGAGCAAACTACCACTACAGTACAGGGAGGTATGGCTACACCTTC.

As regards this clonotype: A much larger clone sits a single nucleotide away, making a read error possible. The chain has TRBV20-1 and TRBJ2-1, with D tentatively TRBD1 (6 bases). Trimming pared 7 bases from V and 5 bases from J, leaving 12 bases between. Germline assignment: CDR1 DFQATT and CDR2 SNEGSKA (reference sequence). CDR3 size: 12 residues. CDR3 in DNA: TGCAGTGGTCGGGACACTAACAATGAGCAGTTCTTC. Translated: CSGRDTNNEQFF.

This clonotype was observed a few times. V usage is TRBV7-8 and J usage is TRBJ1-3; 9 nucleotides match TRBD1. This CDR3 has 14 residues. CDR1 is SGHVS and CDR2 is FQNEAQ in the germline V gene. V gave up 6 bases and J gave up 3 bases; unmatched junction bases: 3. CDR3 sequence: CASRHRGLGNTIYF. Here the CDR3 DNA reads TGTGCCAGCAGACACAGGGGGCTTGGAAACACCATATATTTT.

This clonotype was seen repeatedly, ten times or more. CDR3 nucleotide sequence: TGTGCCAGCAGCTACGGACCGGGGTCTGATGGCTACACCTTC. Encoded protein: CASSYGPGSDGYTF. The chain couples TRBV7-3 to TRBJ1-2, with D unclear. The V gene lost 4 bases and the J gene lost 6 bases, with 15 bases spanning the gap. This CDR3 is built from 14 residues. Germline loops: CDR1 SGHTA, CDR2 FQGTGA.